This T cell receptor (beta chain) was captured by sequencing in a study of lymphopenia after photon versus proton radiotherapy (dated by TCRdb to between 2019 and 2020). Regarding the study in general: The immunological effects of photon versus proton radiation therapy were compared in patients with gastrointestinal tumors who developed high-grade lymphopenia. A cohort of under 25 patients with gastrointestinal tumors who received either photon or proton therapy and subsequently developed lymphopenia was included. The study was designed to characterize how the impact on the immune system differs between the two radiation modalities. Summary of the overall study and its limitations: Once the lymphocyte count had reached its nadir, the repertoires of photon-treated patients showed oligoclonal expansion, particularly of CD8+ Temra cells, and this expansion drove the decline in diversity. The survival association was assessed only in patients who died, and better survival with proton therapy was presented by the authors as a possibility rather than a demonstrated result. Proton-treated patients stayed relatively stable during treatment, while photon-treated patients lost naive T cells and TCR diversity and gained effector/memory populations. Among patients across the cohort who died, overall survival time showed an inverse correlation with a larger post-nadir drop in TCR diversity.

The protocol used for the library was the immunoSEQ multiplex PCR assay. Deep sequencing of rearranged TCR beta loci, alongside multiparametric flow cytometry, was used to profile T cell repertoires. Not all clones reach the TCRdb copy of this immuneACCESS table, which keeps in-frame sequences only. Checked studies attribute under half of the gap to unresolved V genes and leave the rest unexplained. A total of 20,000 to 25,000 clones appear in this sample, around nine tenths of them only once. The ten largest account for around 10% of the sample. This clone is a singleton in its sample. Its antigen has not been determined. No qualities accompany the bases; no much larger clone lies one base away. V loses 0 bases, J loses 4 bases, and the germline ends lie 15 bases apart. CDR1 and CDR2, per the germline V gene, are SQVTM and ANQGSEA. Counted from cysteine to phenylalanine, this CDR3 has 15 amino acids. Solely the CDR3 DNA is kept, with 45 bases framed from the first base.

This chain joins TRBV29-1 to TRBJ1-2; a weak D assignment points to TRBD1 (5 bases agree). The clonotype originates from an elderly man with esophageal cancer. The specimen was peripheral blood, collected from a patient treated with proton-based radiotherapy. The DNA sequence is given as TGCAGCGTTGAAGATCCGCTACAGGAGTTCTATGGCTACACCTTC. Translation gives CSVEDPLQEFYGYTF. With the portions outside the CDR3 filled from the reference TRBV29-1 and TRBJ1-2 genes, the complete variable region becomes SAVISQKPSRDICQRGTSLTIQCQVDSQVTMMFWYRQQPGQSLTLIATANQGSEATYESGFVIDKFPISRPNLTFSTLTVSNMSPEDSSIYLCSVEDPLQEFYGYTFGSGTRLTVV.